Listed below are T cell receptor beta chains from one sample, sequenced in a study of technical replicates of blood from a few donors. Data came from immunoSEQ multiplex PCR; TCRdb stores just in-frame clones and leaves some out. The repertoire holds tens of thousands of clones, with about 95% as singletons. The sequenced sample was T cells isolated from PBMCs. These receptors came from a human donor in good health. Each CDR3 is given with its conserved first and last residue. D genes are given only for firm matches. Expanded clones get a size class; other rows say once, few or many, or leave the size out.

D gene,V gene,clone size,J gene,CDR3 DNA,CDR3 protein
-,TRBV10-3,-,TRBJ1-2,TGTGCCATCAGTGAGGGGGAGACGTCCTATGGCTACACCTTC,CAISEGETSYGYTF
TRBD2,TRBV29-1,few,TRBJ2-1,TGCAGCGTTGAGCCACTCTCTAGCGGGTACTACAATGAGCAGTTCTTC,CSVEPLSSGYYNEQFF
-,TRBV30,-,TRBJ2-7,TGTGCCTGGAGTGTACCACGGGAGAAGTACGAGCAGTACTTC,CAWSVPREKYEQYF
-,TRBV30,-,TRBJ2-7,TGTGCCTGGAGTGGCATAGCCTACGAGCAGTACTTC,CAWSGIAYEQYF
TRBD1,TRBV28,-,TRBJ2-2,TGTGCCAGCAGTTGGACAGGGAGGACCGGGGAGCTGTTTTTT,CASSWTGRTGELFF
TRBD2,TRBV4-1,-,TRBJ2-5,TGCGCCAGCAGCCAAAGAGCCACTCTAGCGGTAACCGCGCAAGAGACCCAGTACTTC,CASSQRATLAVTAQETQYF
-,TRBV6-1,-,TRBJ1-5,TGTGCCAGCAAAGCGAACAGGGTGTCCAATCAGCCCCAGCATTTT,CASKANRVSNQPQHF
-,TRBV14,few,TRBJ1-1,TGTGCCAGCAGCCAAGACAGGGAATTGATCACTGAAGCTTTCTTT,CASSQDRELITEAFF
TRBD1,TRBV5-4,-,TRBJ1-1,TGTGCCAGCAACCCCGGGACAGCGGAAGCTTTCTTT,CASNPGTAEAFF
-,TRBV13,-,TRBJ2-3,TGTGCCAGCAGCTTAGTAAAAGATACGCAGTATTTT,CASSLVKDTQYF
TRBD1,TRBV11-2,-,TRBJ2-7,TGTGCCAGCAGCTCGCTAAGGACAGGGGTGGGGGAGCAGTACTTC,CASSSLRTGVGEQYF
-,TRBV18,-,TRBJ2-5,TGTGCCAGCTCACCACCTTTAGGGGCCGGGGAGACCCAGTACTTC,CASSPPLGAGETQYF
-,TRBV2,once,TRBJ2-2,TGTGCCAGCACCCCCAGAGCCTCAGGGACCGGGGAGCTGTTTTTT,CASTPRASGTGELFF
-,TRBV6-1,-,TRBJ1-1,TGTGCCAGCAGTGAAGAGGGGGGGAGGGGTATTACTGAAGCTTTCTTT,CASSEEGGRGITEAFF
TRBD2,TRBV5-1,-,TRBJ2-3,TGCGCCAGCAGTCGGACTAGCGGGAGTAGTTCGCAGTATTTT,CASSRTSGSSSQYF
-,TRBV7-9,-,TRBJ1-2,TGTGCCAGCAGCTCAAATCGACAGGCCATCTATGGCTACACCTTC,CASSSNRQAIYGYTF
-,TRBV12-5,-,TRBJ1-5,TGTGCTAGTGGTCCGGACAGCACCAATCAGCCCCAGCATTTT,CASGPDSTNQPQHF
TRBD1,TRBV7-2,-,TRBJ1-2,TGTGCCAGCAGCCGATTAGCTCAGGGGGACCCCTACACCTTC,CASSRLAQGDPYTF
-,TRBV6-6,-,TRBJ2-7,TGTGCCAGCAGTAGGACTTTTGCCTACGAGCAGTACTTC,CASSRTFAYEQYF
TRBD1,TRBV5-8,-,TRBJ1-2,TGTGCCAGCAGCTACAATGGACAGGCTAACTATGGCTACACCTTC,CASSYNGQANYGYTF
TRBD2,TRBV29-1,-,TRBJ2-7,TGCAGCGCTAGACCGACTAGCAATGGTAATGCCGAGCAGTACTTC,CSARPTSNGNAEQYF
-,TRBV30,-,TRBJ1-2,TGTGCCTGGATAAACGACAGTTTACACTATGGCTACACCTTC,CAWINDSLHYGYTF
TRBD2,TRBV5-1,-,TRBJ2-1,TGCGCCAGCAGCTTGGGACTAGCGGCCTCATCCTACAATGAGCAGTTCTTC,CASSLGLAASSYNEQFF
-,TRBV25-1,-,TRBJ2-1,TGTGCCAGCAGTCCTCAGGGGAACAATGAGCAGTTCTTC,CASSPQGNNEQFF
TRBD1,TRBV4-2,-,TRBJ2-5,TGTGCCAGCAGCCGAAGCCCTATCAGGGGGCCGGAGACCCAGTACTTC,CASSRSPIRGPETQYF
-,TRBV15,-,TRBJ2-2,TGTGCCACCAGCAGAGGCCGAGGATTTGACACCGGGGAGCTGTTTTTT,CATSRGRGFDTGELFF
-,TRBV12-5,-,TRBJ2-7,TGTGCTAGTGCCCACCCACAGGGATACGAGCAGTACTTC,CASAHPQGYEQYF
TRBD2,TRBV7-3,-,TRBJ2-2,TGTGCCAGCAGCTTACCGGGACTAGCGGTGAACACCGGGGAGCTGTTTTTT,CASSLPGLAVNTGELFF
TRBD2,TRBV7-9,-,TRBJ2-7,TGTGCCAGCGGGAGCGGGATCCACGAGCAGTACTTC,CASGSGIHEQYF
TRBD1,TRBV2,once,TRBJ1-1,TGTGCCAGCAGCAAAGCCGGGACAGGGTTAGCTTTCTTT,CASSKAGTGLAFF
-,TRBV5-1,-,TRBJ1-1,TGCGCCAGCCGGACAGACTCAATGAACACTGAAGCTTTCTTT,CASRTDSMNTEAFF
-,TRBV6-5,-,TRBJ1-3,TGTGCCAGCAGTTCGGGGAGCTCTGGAAACACCATATATTTT,CASSSGSSGNTIYF
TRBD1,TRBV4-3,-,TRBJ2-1,TGCGCCAGCAGCTCCGGGACAGGGTTTTACAATGAGCAGTTCTTC,CASSSGTGFYNEQFF
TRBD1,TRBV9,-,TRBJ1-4,TGTGCCAGCAGCGTTCCCGGGACAGATGAAAAACTGTTTTTT,CASSVPGTDEKLFF
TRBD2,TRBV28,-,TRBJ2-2,TGTGCCAGCAGCCCAGGGATAGCGGGATCCACCGGGGAGCTGTTTTTT,CASSPGIAGSTGELFF
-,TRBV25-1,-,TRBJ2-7,TGTGCCAGCACCCCCGGACACCTCTACGAGCAGTACTTC,CASTPGHLYEQYF
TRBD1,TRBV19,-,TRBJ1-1,TGTGCCAGTACCCCGACAGGGGGATTGAACACTGAAGCTTTCTTT,CASTPTGGLNTEAFF
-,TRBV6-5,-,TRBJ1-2,TGTGCCAGCAGTTTATCAGGGAACTATGGCTACACCTTC,CASSLSGNYGYTF
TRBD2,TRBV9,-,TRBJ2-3,TGTGCCAGCAGCGCCCCGACTAGCGGCTCGGATACGCAGTATTTT,CASSAPTSGSDTQYF
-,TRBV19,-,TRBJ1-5,TGTGCCAGTAGTAGGGAGGGAATCGGCAATCAGCCCCAGCATTTT,CASSREGIGNQPQHF
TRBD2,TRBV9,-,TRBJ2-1,TGTGCCGGATCTAGCGGAGATTACAATGAGCAGTTCTTC,CAGSSGDYNEQFF
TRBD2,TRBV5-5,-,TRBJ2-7,TGTGCCAGCAGCTTCCAGCGGGAGAACACCTACGAGCAGTACTTC,CASSFQRENTYEQYF